The clone carrying this TCR beta chain occurred many times. Its specificity is unknown. This specimen belongs to a study of T-cell reconstitution after alpha-beta-depleted transplantation in children. The study's findings and limits: Several hundred rapidly expanded clones from non-depleted graft cells reportedly supplied alpha-beta T cells about two months post-transplant. T-cell numbers and diversity, one year after transplant, stemmed largely from T cells that were newly produced. There were some patients whose high TCRbeta diversity at day 60 came from surviving recipient T cells and thymic progenitors.

Researchers prepared the TCRbeta library using unique molecular identifiers, the study reports. Each CDR3 protein gets one entry after TCRdb re-called the PCR reads with MiXCR. The data show 670,000 or so distinct CDR3 sequences, about 12% seen once. Unmatched junction bases numbered 9, after V lost 6 bases and J lost 5 bases. The CDR3 is 14 residues long. Germline CDR1 and CDR2: SGHTA and FQGNSA. The sample here was PBMCs, taken before TCRalphabeta/CD19-depleted stem cell transplant. The J gene is TRBJ1-2, the V gene TRBV7-2, with 7 bases identical to TRBD1. The receptor's source is a girl aged 2 to 10 with congenital amegakaryocytic thrombocytopenia, due to receive a stem cell transplant. The CDR3 loop reads CASSIRDSTYGYTF. The CDR3 DNA follows: TGTGCCAGCAGTATTCGGGACAGTACTTATGGCTACACCTTC.